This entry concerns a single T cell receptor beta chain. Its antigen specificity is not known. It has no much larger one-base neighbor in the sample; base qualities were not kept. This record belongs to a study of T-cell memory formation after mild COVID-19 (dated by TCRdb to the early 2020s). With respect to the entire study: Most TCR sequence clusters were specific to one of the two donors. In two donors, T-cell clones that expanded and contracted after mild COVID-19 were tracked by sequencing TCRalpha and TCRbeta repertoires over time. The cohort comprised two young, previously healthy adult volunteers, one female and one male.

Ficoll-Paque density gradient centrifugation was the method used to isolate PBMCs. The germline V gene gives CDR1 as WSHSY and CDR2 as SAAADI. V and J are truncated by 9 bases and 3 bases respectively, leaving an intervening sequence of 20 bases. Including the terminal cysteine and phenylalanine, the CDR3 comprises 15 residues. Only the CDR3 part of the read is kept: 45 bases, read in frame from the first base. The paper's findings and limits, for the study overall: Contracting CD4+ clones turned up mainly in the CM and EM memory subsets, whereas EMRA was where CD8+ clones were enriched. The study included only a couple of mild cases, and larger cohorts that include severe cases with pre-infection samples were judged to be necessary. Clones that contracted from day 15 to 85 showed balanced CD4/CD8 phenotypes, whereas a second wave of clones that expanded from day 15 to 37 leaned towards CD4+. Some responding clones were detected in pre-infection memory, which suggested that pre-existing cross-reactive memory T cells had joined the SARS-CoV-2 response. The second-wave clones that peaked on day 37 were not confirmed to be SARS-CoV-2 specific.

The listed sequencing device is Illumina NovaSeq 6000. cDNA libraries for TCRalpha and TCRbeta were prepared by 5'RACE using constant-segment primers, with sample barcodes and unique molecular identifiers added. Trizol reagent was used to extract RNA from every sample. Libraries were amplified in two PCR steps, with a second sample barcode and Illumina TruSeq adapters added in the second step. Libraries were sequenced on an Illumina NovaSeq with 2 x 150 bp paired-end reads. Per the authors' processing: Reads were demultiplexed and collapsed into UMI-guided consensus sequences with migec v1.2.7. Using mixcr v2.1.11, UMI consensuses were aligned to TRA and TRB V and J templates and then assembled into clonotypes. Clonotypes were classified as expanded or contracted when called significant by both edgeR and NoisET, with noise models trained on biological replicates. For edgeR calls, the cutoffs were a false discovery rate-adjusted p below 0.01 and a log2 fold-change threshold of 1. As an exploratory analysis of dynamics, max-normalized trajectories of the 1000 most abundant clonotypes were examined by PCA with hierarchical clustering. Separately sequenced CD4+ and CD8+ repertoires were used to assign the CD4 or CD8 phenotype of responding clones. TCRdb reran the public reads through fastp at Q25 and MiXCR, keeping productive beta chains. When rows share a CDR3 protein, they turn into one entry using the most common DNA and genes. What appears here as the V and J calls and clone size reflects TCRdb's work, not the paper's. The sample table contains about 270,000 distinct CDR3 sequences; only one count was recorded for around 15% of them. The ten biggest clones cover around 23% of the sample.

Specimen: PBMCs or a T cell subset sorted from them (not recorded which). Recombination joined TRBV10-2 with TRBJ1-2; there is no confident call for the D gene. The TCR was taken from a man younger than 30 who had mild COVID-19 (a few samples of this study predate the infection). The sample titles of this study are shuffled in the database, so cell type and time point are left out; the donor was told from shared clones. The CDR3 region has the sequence CASSIQDLSHYGYTF. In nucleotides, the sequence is TGCGCCAGTAGTATCCAGGATCTCTCTCACTATGGCTACACCTTC.